This TCR beta chain was documented in a study of blood T cell repertoires in COVID-19. A single count supports this clone. The V gene end was trimmed by 4 bases and the J gene end by 1 base; junction bases not matched to a gene: 7. This CDR3 is built from 16 residues. The germline V gene encodes CDR1 KGHSH and CDR2 LQKENI. This table comes from immunoSEQ multiplex PCR, and its TCRdb copy is limited to in-frame clones, with some not included. The repertoire consists of 150,000 to 200,000 clones, with 88% occurring once and the leading ten covering approximately 2%. The sequenced material came from peripheral blood. The receptor's source is a man aged 45-60 years who had recovered from COVID-19. This rearrangement joins TRBV18 to TRBJ2-3, with 8 bases matching TRBD1. The CDR3 sequence: CASSLGQGTGTDTQYF. CDR3 nucleotide sequence: TGTGCCAGCTCACTAGGACAGGGAACGGGCACAGATACGCAGTATTTT.